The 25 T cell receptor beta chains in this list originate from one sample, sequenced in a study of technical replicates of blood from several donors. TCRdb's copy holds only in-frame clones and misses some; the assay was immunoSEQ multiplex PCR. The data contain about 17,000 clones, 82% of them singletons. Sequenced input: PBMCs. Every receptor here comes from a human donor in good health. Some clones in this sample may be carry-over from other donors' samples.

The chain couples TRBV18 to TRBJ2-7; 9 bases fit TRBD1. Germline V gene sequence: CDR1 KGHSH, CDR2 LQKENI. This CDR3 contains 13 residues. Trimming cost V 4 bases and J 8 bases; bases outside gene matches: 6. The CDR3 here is CASSLGTGYQQYF. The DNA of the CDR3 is TGTGCCAGCTCACTCGGGACAGGGTACCAGCAGTACTTC. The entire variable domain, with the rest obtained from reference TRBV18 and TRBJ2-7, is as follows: NAGVMQNPRHLVRRRGQEARLRCSPMKGHSHVYWYRQLPEEGLKFMVYLQKENIIDESGMPKERFSAEFPKEGPSILRIQQVVRGDSAAYFCASSLGTGYQQYFGPGTRLTVT.

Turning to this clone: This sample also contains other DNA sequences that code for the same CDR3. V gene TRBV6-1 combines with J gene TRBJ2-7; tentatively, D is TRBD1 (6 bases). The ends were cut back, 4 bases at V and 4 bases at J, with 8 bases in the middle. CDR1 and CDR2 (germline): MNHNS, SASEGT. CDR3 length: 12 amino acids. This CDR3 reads CASSVQGYEQYF. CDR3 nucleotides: TGTGCCAGCAGTGTACAGGGTTACGAGCAGTACTTC.

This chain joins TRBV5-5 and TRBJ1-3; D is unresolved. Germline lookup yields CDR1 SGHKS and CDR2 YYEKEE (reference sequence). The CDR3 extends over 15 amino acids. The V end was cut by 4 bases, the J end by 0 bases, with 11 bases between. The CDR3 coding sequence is TGTGCCAGCAGCGCCTCCCTAGGCTCTGGAAACACCATATATTTT. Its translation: CASSASLGSGNTIYF.

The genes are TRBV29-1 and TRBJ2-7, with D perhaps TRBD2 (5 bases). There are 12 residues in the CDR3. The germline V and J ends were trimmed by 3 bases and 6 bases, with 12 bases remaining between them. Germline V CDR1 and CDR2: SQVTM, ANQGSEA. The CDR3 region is CSVDSPSGEQYF. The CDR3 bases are TGCAGCGTTGATAGCCCAAGCGGCGAGCAGTACTTC.

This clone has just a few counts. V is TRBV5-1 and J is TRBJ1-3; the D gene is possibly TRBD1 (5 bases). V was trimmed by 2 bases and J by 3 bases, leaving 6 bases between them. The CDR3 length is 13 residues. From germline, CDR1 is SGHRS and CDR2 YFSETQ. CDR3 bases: TGCGCCAGCAGCTTCCAGGGTGGAAACACCATATATTTT. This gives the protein CASSFQGGNTIYF.

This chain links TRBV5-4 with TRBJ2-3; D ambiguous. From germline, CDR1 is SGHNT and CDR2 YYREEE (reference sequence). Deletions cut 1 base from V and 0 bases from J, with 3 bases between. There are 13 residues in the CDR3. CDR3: CASSLRSTDTQYF. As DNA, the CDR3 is TGTGCCAGCAGCTTGCGGAGCACAGATACGCAGTATTTT.

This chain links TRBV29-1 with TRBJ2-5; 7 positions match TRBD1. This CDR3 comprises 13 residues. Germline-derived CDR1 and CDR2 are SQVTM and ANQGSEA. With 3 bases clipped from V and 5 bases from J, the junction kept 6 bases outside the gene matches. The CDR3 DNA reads TGCAGCGTTGATTGGCAGGGGGTCGAGACCCAGTACTTC. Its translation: CSVDWQGVETQYF.

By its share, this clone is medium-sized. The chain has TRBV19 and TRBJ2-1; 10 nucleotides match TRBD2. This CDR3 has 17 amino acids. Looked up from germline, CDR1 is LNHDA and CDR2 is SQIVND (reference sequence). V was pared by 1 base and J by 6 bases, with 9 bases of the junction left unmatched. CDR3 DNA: TGTGCCAGTAGTATAGCTAGCGGGGGCTCGGGAGGCAATGAGCAGTTCTTC. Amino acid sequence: CASSIASGGSGGNEQFF. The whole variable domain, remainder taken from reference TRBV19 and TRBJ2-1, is DGGITQSPKYLFRKEGQNVTLSCEQNLNHDAMYWYRQDPGQGLRLIYYSQIVNDFQKGDIAEGYSVSREKKESFPLTVTSAQKNPTAFYLCASSIASGGSGGNEQFFGPGTRLTVL.

This chain's CDR3 is CASSTPGLAGDTQYF. For the CDR3, the DNA is TGTGCCAGCAGTACCCCGGGACTAGCGGGAGATACGCAGTATTTT. V is TRBV2 and J is TRBJ2-3; 12 bases map to TRBD2. V shed 5 bases and J 5 bases; nucleotides not matched to a gene: 5. The CDR3 is 15 residues long. From germline, CDR1 is SNHLY and CDR2 FYNNEI. Complete variable domain (other parts from reference TRBV2 and TRBJ2-3): EPEVTQTPSHQVTQMGQEVILRCVPISNHLYFYWYRQILGQKVEFLVSFYNNEISEKSEIFDDQFSVERPDGSNFTLKIRSTKLEDSAMYFCASSTPGLAGDTQYFGPGTRLTVL.

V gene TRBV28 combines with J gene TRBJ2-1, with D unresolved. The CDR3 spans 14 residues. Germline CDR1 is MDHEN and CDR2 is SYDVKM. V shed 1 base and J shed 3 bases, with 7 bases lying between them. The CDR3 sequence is CASSLLRVYNEQFF. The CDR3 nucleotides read TGTGCCAGCAGTTTATTGAGAGTCTACAATGAGCAGTTCTTC.

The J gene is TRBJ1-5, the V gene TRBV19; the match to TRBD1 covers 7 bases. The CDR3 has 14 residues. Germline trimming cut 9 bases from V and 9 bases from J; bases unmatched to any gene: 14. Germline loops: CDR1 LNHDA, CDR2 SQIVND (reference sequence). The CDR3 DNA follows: TGTGCCAGCCAGGACGTGCGACAGGGAGGGCCCCAGCATTTT. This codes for CASQDVRQGGPQHF.

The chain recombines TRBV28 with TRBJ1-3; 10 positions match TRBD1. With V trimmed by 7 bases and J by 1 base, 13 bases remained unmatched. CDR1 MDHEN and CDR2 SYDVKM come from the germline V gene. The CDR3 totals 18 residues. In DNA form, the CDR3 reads TGTGCCAGCACCTCTCCTAGGACAGGGGGTTCTTCTGGAAACACCATATATTTT. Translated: CASTSPRTGGSSGNTIYF.

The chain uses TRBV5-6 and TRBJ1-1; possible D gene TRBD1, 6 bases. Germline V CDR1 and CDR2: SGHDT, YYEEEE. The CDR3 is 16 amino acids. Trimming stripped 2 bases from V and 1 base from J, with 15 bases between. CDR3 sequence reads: CASSFGQGFSNTEAFF. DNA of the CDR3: TGTGCCAGCAGCTTCGGCCAGGGGTTTTCGAACACTGAAGCTTTCTTT. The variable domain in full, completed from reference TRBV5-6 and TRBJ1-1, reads DAGVTQSPTHLIKTRGQQVTLRCSPKSGHDTVSWYQQALGQGPQFIFQYYEEEERQRGNFPDRFSGHQFPNYSSELNVNALLLGDSALYLCASSFGQGFSNTEAFFGQGTRLTVV.

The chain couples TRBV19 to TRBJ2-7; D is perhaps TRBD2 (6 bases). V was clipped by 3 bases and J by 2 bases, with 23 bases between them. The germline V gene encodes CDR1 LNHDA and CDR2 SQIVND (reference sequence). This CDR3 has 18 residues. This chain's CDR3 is CASSINKGWTNGAYEQYF. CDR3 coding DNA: TGTGCCAGTAGTATTAACAAGGGCTGGACTAATGGAGCCTACGAGCAGTACTTC.

The CDR3 nucleotides are TGTGCCAGTAGTGGGCAGTTCATTCGGCAGTATAGCAATCAGCCCCAGCATTTT. Its protein product is CASSGQFIRQYSNQPQHF. This rearrangement joins TRBV19 to TRBJ1-5; D call uncertain. The length of the CDR3 is 18 residues. Trimming stripped 5 bases from V and 0 bases from J, with 20 bases between. Germline CDR1 reads LNHDA; CDR2 reads SQIVND (reference sequence).

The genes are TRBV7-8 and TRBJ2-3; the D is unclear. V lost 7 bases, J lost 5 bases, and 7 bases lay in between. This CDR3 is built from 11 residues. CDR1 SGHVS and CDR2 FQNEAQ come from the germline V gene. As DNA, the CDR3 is TGTGCCAGCATCTCGGGAGATACGCAGTATTTT. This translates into CASISGDTQYF.

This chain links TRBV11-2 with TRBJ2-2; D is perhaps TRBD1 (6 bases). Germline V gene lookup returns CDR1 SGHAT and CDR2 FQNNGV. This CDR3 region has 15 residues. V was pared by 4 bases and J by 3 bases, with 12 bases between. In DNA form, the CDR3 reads TGTGCCAGCAGCTCCCAGGGGTCCTACACCGGGGAGCTGTTTTTT. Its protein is CASSSQGSYTGELFF.

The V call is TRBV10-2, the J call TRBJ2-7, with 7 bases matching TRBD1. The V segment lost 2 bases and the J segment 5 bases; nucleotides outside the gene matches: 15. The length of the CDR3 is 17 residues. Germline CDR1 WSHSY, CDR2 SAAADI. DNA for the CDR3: TGCGCCAGCAGTGAGCCCGATAACAGGGGATGGAGCGACGAGCAGTACTTC. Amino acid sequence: CASSEPDNRGWSDEQYF.

CDR3 sequence reads: CASSEGTSGGKEQYF. CDR3 DNA sequence: TGTGCCAGCAGTGAAGGGACTAGCGGGGGTAAGGAGCAGTACTTC. The chain employs TRBV6-1 and TRBJ2-7; 13 bases line up with TRBD2. The ends lost 1 base at V and 7 bases at J; junction bases unmatched: 4. The germline CDR1 and CDR2 sequences are MNHNS and SASEGT. There are 15 residues in the CDR3.

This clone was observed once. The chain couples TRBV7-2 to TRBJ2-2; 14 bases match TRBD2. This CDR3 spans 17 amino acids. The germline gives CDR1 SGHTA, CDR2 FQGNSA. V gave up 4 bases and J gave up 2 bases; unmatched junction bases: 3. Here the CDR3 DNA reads TGTGCCAGCAGCTGGGGACTAGCGGGAGTAAACACCGGGGAGCTGTTTTTT. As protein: CASSWGLAGVNTGELFF. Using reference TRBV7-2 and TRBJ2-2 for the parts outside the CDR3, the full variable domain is GAGVSQSPSNKVTEKGKDVELRCDPISGHTALYWYRQSLGQGLEFLIYFQGNSAPDKSGLPSDRFSAERTGGSVSTLTIQRTQQEDSAVYLCASSWGLAGVNTGELFFGEGSRLTVL.

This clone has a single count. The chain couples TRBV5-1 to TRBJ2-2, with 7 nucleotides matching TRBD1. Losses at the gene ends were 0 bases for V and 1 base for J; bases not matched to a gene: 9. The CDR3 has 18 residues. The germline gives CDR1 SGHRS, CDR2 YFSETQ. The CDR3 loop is CASSLAGAAGGNTGELFF. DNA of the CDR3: TGCGCCAGCAGCTTGGCAGGCGCGGCAGGGGGGAACACCGGGGAGCTGTTTTTT.

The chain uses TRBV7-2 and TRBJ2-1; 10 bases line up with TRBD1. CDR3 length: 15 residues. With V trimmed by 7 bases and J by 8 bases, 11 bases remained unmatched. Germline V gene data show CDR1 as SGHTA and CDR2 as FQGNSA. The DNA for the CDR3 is TGTGCCAGCACCCCCTCCGGGACAGGGGAATATGAGCAGTTCTTC. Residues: CASTPSGTGEYEQFF.

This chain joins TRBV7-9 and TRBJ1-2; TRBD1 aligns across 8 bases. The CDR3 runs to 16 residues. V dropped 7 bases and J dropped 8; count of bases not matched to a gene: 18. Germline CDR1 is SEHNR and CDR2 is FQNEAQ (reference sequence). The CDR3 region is CASTSLRPGGAWGYTF. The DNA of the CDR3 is TGTGCCAGCACCTCACTTAGGCCAGGGGGCGCGTGGGGCTACACCTTC.

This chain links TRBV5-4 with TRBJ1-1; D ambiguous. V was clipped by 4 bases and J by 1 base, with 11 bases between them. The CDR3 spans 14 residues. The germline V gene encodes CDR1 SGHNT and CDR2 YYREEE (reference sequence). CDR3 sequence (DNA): TGTGCCAGCAGCGCTCGGGGAGAGAACACTGAAGCTTTCTTT. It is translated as CASSARGENTEAFF.

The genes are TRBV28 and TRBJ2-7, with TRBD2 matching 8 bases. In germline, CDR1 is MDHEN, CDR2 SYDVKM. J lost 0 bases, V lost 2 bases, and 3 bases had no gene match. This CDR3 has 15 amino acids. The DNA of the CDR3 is TGTGCCAGCAGTTTACTAGGGACTAGCTCCTACGAGCAGTACTTC. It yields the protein CASSLLGTSSYEQYF.